This T cell receptor beta chain was captured by sequencing in a study of T-cell memory formation after mild COVID-19 (dated by TCRdb to 2020 to 2022). As for the study more broadly: TCR sequence clusters from the two donors were found to be largely donor specific. Longitudinal TCRalpha and TCRbeta repertoire sequencing tracked T-cell clones expanding and contracting after mild COVID-19 in a couple of donors. Two young, previously healthy adult volunteers, one female and one male, were included in the cohort. Points the paper makes about the study in general: The second-wave clones that peaked on day 37 were not confirmed to be SARS-CoV-2 specific. Contracting CD4+ clones were located mainly in the CM and EM memory subsets, whereas CD8+ clones were found to be enriched in EMRA. Clones that contracted from day 15 to 85 showed balanced CD4/CD8 phenotypes, whereas a second wave of clones that expanded from day 15 to 37 leaned towards CD4+. Only a couple of mild cases were covered in the study, and larger cohorts including severe cases with pre-infection samples were considered necessary. The detection of some responding clones in pre-infection memory suggests that pre-existing cross-reactive memory T cells joined the SARS-CoV-2 response.

This clonotype was detected a few times. Its antigen has not been determined. The input lacks base qualities; no much larger clone sits a single base away. Ficoll-Paque density gradient centrifugation was used to isolate PBMCs. The reads were generated on an Illumina NovaSeq 6000. Using 5'RACE with constant-segment primers, TCRalpha and TCRbeta cDNA libraries were constructed, with sample barcodes and unique molecular identifiers added in the process. Trizol reagent was used to extract RNA from every sample. Library amplification was performed in two PCR steps, and a second sample barcode and Illumina TruSeq adapters were introduced in the second step. Sequencing of libraries was performed on an Illumina NovaSeq with 2 x 150 bp paired-end reads. The source study handled its data this way. The reads were demultiplexed and collapsed into UMI-guided consensus sequences using migec v1.2.7. Using mixcr v2.1.11, the UMI consensuses were aligned to TRA and TRB V and J templates and assembled into clonotypes. Expanded or contracted clonotypes were those called significant by both edgeR and NoisET, with noise models trained on biological replicates. For edgeR calls, the cutoffs were a false discovery rate-adjusted p below 0.01 and a log2 fold-change threshold of 1. As an exploratory analysis of dynamics, max-normalized trajectories of the 1000 most abundant clonotypes were examined by PCA with hierarchical clustering. Separately sequenced CD4+ and CD8+ repertoires were used to assign a CD4 or CD8 phenotype to each responding clone. The public sequencing data were trimmed at Q25 with fastp and processed into clonotypes with MiXCR by TCRdb, which kept only in-frame beta chains. Entries that share a CDR3 protein sequence are merged under the most common genes and DNA. TCRdb, rather than the study authors, made the V and J calls. In all, the sample holds tens of thousands of distinct CDR3 sequences, and about 12% of those were seen once. The top ten constitute about 25% of the sample.

At the junction V is shortened by 1 base and J by 9 bases, with 18 bases in between. The cysteine opens and the phenylalanine closes a CDR3 of 15 amino acids. CDR3 DNA only is kept here, 45 bases in frame from base 1. CDR1 and CDR2, looked up from the germline V gene, are LGHNA and YSLEER. The rearranged chain carries TRBV4-3 and TRBJ1-1; no confident D gene assignment can be made. The sequence was obtained from a man aged 18 to 29 who had mild COVID-19 (a few samples of this study predate the infection). The sample titles of this study are shuffled in the database, so cell type and time point are left out; the donor was told from shared clones. Input material: PBMCs or a T cell subset sorted from them (not recorded which). The nucleotide sequence is TGCGCCAGCAGCCAAGTATATTCCCAGGATCACCAAGCTTTCTTT. This gives the protein CASSQVYSQDHQAFF.